This T cell receptor beta chain was sequenced in a study of cytomegalovirus exposure and HLA in healthy donors. CDR1 MDHEN and CDR2 SYDVKM come from the germline V gene. Trimming cost V 6 bases and J 4 bases, with 12 bases left between them. CDR3 length equals 13 residues. The protocol was immunoSEQ multiplex PCR, while the TCRdb copy is restricted to in-frame clones and leaves out a portion. The table has about 240,000 clones, around 87% seen once. Sequenced sample: PBMCs. This receptor was taken from a woman in her twenties or thirties in good health and CMV-seropositive. V is TRBV28 and J is TRBJ1-2; tentative D call: TRBD1 (6 bases). CDR3: CASRPQGSYGYTF. CDR3 nucleotide sequence: TGTGCCAGCAGACCACAGGGTTCCTATGGCTACACCTTC.